The clone carrying this T cell receptor beta chain was counted ten times or more. As yet, its antigen is unknown. This sample is drawn from a study of CD8 T cells in ankylosing spondylitis. TCR beta libraries were made by quantitative 5'-RACE with molecular barcodes. TCRdb redid the calling of the 5' RACE reads with MiXCR, one entry per CDR3 protein. The data hold approximately 15,000 distinct CDR3 sequences, with 2.8% observed a single time. Broader study findings: Earlier studies detected some motif variants in reactive arthritis synovial fluid and blood. CD8+ cells made up the disease-linked clones, which were relatively rare in peripheral blood. A motif in TCR beta, a set of eight or nine highly homologous variants, appeared characteristic of ankylosing spondylitis blood.

From germline, CDR1 is SGDLS and CDR2 YYNGEE. The CDR3 loop spans 13 amino acids. The V gene lost 3 bases and the J gene lost 5 bases, with 8 bases spanning the gap. The TCR originated in a male donor with ankylosing spondylitis or in good health (not recorded which). Sequenced: blood, either unsorted or a sorted T cell fraction (not recorded which). The chain has TRBV9 and TRBJ2-2, with unresolved D. The CDR3 DNA sequence: TGTGCCAGCAGCGCCCGTCCGACCGGGGAGCTGTTTTTT. Translated, it gives CASSARPTGELFF.